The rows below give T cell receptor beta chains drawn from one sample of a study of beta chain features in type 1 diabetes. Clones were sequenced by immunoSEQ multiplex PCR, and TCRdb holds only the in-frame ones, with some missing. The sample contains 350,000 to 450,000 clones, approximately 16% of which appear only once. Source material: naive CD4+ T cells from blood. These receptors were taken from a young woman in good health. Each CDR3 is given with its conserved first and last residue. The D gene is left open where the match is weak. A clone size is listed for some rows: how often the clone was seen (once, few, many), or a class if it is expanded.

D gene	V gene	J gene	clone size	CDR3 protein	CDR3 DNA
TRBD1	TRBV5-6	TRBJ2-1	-	CASSLRDSSYNEQFF	TGTGCCAGCAGCCTTCGGGACAGCTCCTACAATGAGCAGTTCTTC
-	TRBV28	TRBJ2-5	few	CASCPGTKETQYF	TGTGCCAGCTGTCCCGGGACAAAGGAGACCCAGTACTTC
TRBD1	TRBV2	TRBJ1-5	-	CASSEGRGTGLDQPQHF	TGTGCCAGCAGTGAAGGTCGTGGGACAGGGCTGGATCAGCCCCAGCATTTT
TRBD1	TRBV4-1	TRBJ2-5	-	CASSQLSQGEETQYF	TGCGCCAGCAGCCAACTTTCTCAGGGGGAAGAGACCCAGTACTTC
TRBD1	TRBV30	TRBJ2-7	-	CAWFSGQGAYEQYF	TGTGCCTGGTTTTCCGGGCAGGGGGCATACGAGCAGTACTTC
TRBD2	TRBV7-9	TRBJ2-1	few	CASSRTSGSRNEQFF	TGTGCCAGCAGCCGAACTAGCGGGAGTAGGAATGAGCAGTTCTTC
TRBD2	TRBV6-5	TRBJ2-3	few	CASAGGPTDTQYF	TGTGCCAGCGCGGGAGGGCCCACAGATACGCAGTATTTT
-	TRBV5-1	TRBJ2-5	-	CASSPGDRSQETQYF	TGCGCCAGCAGCCCGGGGGACAGATCCCAAGAGACCCAGTACTTC
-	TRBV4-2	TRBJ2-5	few	CASSQETGGWETQYF	TGTGCCAGCAGCCAAGAGACGGGCGGGTGGGAGACCCAGTACTTC
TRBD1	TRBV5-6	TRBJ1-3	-	CASSRRTGNVNTIYF	TGTGCCAGCAGCCGCCGGACAGGGAATGTAAACACCATATATTTT
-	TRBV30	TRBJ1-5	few	CAWSAGENQPQHF	TGTGCCTGGAGTGCCGGGGAGAATCAGCCCCAGCATTTT
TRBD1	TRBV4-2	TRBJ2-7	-	CASSPDRDSRSYEQYF	TGTGCCAGCAGCCCTGACCGGGACAGTCGATCCTACGAGCAGTACTTC
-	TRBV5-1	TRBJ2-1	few	CASRERDSYNEQFF	TGCGCCAGCAGGGAACGGGACTCCTATAATGAGCAGTTCTTC
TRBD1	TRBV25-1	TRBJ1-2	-	CASSPGQGDYGYTF	TGTGCCAGCAGTCCGGGACAGGGAGACTATGGCTACACCTTC
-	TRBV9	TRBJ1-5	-	CASSPTGSSNQPQHF	TGTGCCAGCAGCCCAACGGGGAGTAGCAATCAGCCCCAGCATTTT
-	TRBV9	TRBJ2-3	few	CASSPRPPAQAQYF	TGTGCCAGCAGCCCCAGACCACCCGCTCAGGCGCAGTATTTT
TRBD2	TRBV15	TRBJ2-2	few	CATSGSGLAGRSTGELFF	TGTGCCACCAGCGGATCGGGACTAGCGGGAAGGAGCACCGGGGAGCTGTTTTTT
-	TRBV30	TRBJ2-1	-	CAWSTLSVYNEQFF	TGTGCCTGGAGTACTCTCTCCGTATACAATGAGCAGTTCTTC
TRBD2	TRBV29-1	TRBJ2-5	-	CSVPPTSGARGTQYF	TGCAGCGTTCCTCCGACTAGCGGAGCCAGGGGGACCCAGTACTTC
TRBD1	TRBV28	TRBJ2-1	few	CASSPDRVGEQFF	TGTGCCAGCAGTCCCGACAGGGTCGGTGAGCAGTTCTTC
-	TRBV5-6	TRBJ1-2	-	CASSPRWDYGYTF	TGTGCCAGCAGCCCGAGGTGGGACTATGGCTACACCTTC
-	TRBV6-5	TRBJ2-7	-	CASSLRGDTYEQYF	TGTGCCAGCAGTCTCAGGGGCGATACCTACGAGCAGTACTTC
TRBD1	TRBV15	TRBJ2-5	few	CATSRDPNRGQETQYF	TGTGCCACCAGCAGAGATCCGAACAGGGGACAAGAGACCCAGTACTTC
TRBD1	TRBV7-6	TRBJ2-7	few	CASSLTDRVYEQYF	TGTGCCAGCAGCTTGACGGACAGGGTCTACGAGCAGTACTTC
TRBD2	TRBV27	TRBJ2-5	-	CASSLTWASGQETQYF	TGTGCCAGCAGTTTAACTTGGGCTAGCGGCCAAGAGACCCAGTACTTC
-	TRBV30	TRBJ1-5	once	CAWIGRHGEGAQHF	TGTGCCTGGATTGGCAGACACGGGGAGGGAGCCCAGCATTTT
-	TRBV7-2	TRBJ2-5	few	CASSLRQETQYF	TGTGCCAGCAGCTTACGGCAAGAGACCCAGTACTTC
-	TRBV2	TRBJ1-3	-	CASSVRGSGNTIYF	TGTGCCAGCAGTGTGCGCGGCTCTGGAAACACCATATATTTT
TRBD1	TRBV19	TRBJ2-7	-	CASSMGTGEQYF	TGTGCCAGTAGTATGGGGACAGGCGAGCAGTACTTC
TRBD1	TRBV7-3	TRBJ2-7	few	CASSWDRGYEQYF	TGTGCCAGCAGCTGGGACAGGGGCTACGAGCAGTACTTC
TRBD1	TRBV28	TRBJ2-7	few	CASSFEQGALDEQYF	TGTGCCAGCAGTTTCGAACAGGGGGCGCTGGACGAGCAGTACTTC
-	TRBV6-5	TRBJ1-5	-	CASSYDSHQPQHF	TGTGCCAGCAGTTACGACAGCCATCAGCCCCAGCATTTT
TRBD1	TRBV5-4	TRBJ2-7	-	CASSSLGQGLTYEQYF	TGTGCCAGCAGCAGTCTCGGACAGGGTCTCACCTACGAGCAGTACTTC
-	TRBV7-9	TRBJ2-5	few	CASSLTEPQETQYF	TGTGCCAGCAGTCTAACAGAGCCCCAAGAGACCCAGTACTTC
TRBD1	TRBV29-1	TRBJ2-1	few	CSVQTGMGNEQFF	TGCAGCGTTCAGACAGGGATGGGTAATGAGCAGTTCTTC
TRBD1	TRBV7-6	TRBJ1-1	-	CASTPGQGKGMNTEAFF	TGTGCCAGCACCCCCGGACAGGGTAAAGGGATGAACACTGAAGCTTTCTTT
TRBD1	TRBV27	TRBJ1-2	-	CASSSTPRGAYGYTF	TGTGCCAGCAGTTCCACTCCCAGGGGGGCCTATGGCTACACCTTC
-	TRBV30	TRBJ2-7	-	CAWSVAYEQYF	TGTGCCTGGAGTGTCGCCTACGAGCAGTACTTC
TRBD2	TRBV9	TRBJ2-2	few	CASRVAGGPSTGELFF	TGTGCCAGCCGGGTAGCGGGAGGGCCGAGCACCGGGGAGCTGTTTTTT
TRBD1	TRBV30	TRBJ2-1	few	CAWSGSRDRAYNEQFF	TGTGCCTGGAGTGGATCACGGGACAGGGCCTACAATGAGCAGTTCTTC
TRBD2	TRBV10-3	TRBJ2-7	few	CAISGFGGTYEQYF	TGTGCCATCAGTGGTTTCGGGGGGACCTACGAGCAGTACTTC
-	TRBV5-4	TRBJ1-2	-	CASSLDRPTPNYGYTF	TGTGCCAGCAGCTTGGACAGACCAACCCCTAACTATGGCTACACCTTC
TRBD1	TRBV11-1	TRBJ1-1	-	CASSTRTGIGAEAFF	TGTGCCAGCAGCACCCGGACAGGCATTGGTGCTGAAGCTTTCTTT
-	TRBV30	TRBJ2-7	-	CAWSVFDSAAASYEQYF	TGTGCCTGGAGTGTCTTCGACAGTGCGGCCGCCTCCTACGAGCAGTACTTC
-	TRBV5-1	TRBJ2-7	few	CASSSPDSVPPYEQYF	TGCGCCAGCAGCTCCCCGGACAGCGTCCCCCCCTACGAGCAGTACTTC
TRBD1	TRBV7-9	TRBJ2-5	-	CASSLAGQIQETQYF	TGTGCCAGCAGCTTAGCGGGACAGATCCAAGAGACCCAGTACTTC
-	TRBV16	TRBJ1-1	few	CASSQARQNTEAFF	TGTGCCAGCAGCCAAGCGAGACAGAACACTGAAGCTTTCTTT
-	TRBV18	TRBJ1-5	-	CASSPPFGGPSQPQHF	TGTGCCAGCTCACCACCCTTTGGGGGCCCGAGTCAGCCCCAGCATTTT
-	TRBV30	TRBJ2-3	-	CAWSQGRTDTQYF	TGTGCCTGGAGTCAGGGTAGGACAGATACGCAGTATTTT
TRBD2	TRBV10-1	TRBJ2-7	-	CASTVGAGADEQYF	TGCGCCAGCACAGTTGGAGCGGGAGCTGACGAGCAGTACTTC
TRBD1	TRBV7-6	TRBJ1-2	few	CASSLETGQGSGYTF	TGTGCCAGCAGCCTCGAGACTGGACAGGGGTCTGGCTACACCTTC
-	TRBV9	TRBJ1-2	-	CASSPSNYGYTF	TGTGCCAGCAGCCCGTCCAACTATGGCTACACCTTC
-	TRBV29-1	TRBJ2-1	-	CSVDRSGVSYNEQFF	TGCAGCGTTGATCGCTCGGGAGTCTCCTACAATGAGCAGTTCTTC
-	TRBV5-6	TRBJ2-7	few	CASSFLTPSSEQYF	TGTGCCAGCAGCTTTCTTACCCCATCGAGCGAGCAGTACTTC
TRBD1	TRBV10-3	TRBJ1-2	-	CAISERQGDGYTF	TGTGCCATCAGTGAAAGGCAGGGGGATGGCTACACCTTC